A single T cell receptor (beta chain) is shown here with its context. Losses at the gene ends were 4 bases for V and 8 bases for J; bases not matched to a gene: 6. The CDR3 spans 15 residues. CDR1 is SGDLS, CDR2 YYNGEE, per germline. Sequenced by immunoSEQ multiplex PCR; TCRdb stores in-frame clones only, minus some. The table lists hundreds of thousands of clones, less than 85% of them singletons. These data are taken from a study of blood T cell repertoires in COVID-19. Turning to the study itself: Acute and convalescent COVID-19 specimens originated in the United States, Italy and Spain. From T cells, B-cell-depleted T cells, or PBMCs came the material, which was cDNA or gDNA.

Material: peripheral blood. The chain is built from TRBV9 and TRBJ2-1, with 13 bases identical to TRBD2. The clonotype was recovered from a woman aged 80 or over with active or convalescent COVID-19. Here the CDR3 DNA reads TGTGCCAGCAGCTCGGGACTAGCGGGAAGGGATGAGCAGTTCTTC. Translated, it gives CASSSGLAGRDEQFF.